This paragraph reports one T cell receptor (beta chain). Which antigen it targets is not known. No much larger clone exists at a distance of one base, and base qualities are not known. Taken from the germline V gene, the CDR1 and CDR2 loops are MDHEN and SYDVKM. The CDR3 starts with the cysteine, ends with the phenylalanine, and has 12 residues. Solely the CDR3 DNA is kept, with 36 bases framed from the first base. The V and J ends are trimmed by 6 bases and 10 bases, leaving 10 bases between them. Each collaborating institution followed its own protocols to collect whole blood in K2EDTA tubes. For TCRbeta analysis, collaborators shipped samples in one of three forms: frozen whole blood, isolated PBMCs, or DNA extracted from either of those sample types. The data derive from a study of blood T cell repertoires in COVID-19 (dated by TCRdb to the early 2020s). Background for the entire study: Samples from collaborators originated in the United States, Italy and Spain and spanned both the acute and convalescent phases of COVID-19. The prospective study material was composed of cDNA or gDNA derived from T cells, B-cell-depleted T cells, or PBMCs. Where available, HLA class I and class II types were taken from metadata supplied by the sample provider and were not determined by assay-based typing. The samples were drawn from two sources: the first 160 participants of the ongoing ImmuneRACE study, and 1,200 or so subjects contributed by 6 global collaborators. Nearly every sample came with metadata listing a de-identified subject ID, COVID-19 status, age in years and sex. The repertoires were released in a freely available public database intended as a resource for research on the immune response to SARS-CoV-2. The dataset comprised deeply sampled blood TCRbeta repertoires from subjects exposed to, actively infected with, or recovered from COVID-19. General study outcomes and caveats: The quantity of clinical and demographic metadata differed by source and by participant and was supplied without curation.

TCRbeta CDR3 regions were amplified from genomic DNA by means of the immunoSEQ Assay, a bias-controlled multiplex PCR. The published analysis was carried out like this. The number of nucleated cells in each sample was estimated by amplification of reference gene primers within the assay. Sequence reads were collapsed and filtered to measure the absolute abundance of every unique TCRbeta CDR3 rearrangement. Productive Simpson clonality was computed per sample as the square root of Simpson's diversity index over productive rearrangements. The source is immuneACCESS, and TCRdb retained only in-frame sequences with V and J called. Part of the clones is not carried over; for the studies checked, unresolved V genes explain less than half of this, and the remainder is unexplained. V and J calls plus clone size are reproduced from that table; the DNA served to infer D and trimming. In all, the sample holds 170,000 or so clones, and about 82% of those were seen once. The ten largest clones add up to approximately 7% of the sample.

The sequenced material came from peripheral blood. The source is a man in his fifties or sixties with active or convalescent COVID-19. This sequence uses TRBV28 and TRBJ1-6; the D gene remains uncertain. The encoded CDR3 is CASRQGRSPLHF. The DNA reads TGTGCCAGCAGACAAGGGAGATCACCCCTCCACTTT.